This TCR beta chain was found in a study of glioma-infiltrating T cells after dendritic cell vaccination. Trimming took off 4 bases at V and 5 bases at J, with 22 bases between the two ends. Germline V lookup: CDR1 SGDLS, CDR2 YYNGEE. The CDR3 consists of 16 residues. Specified time point: after dendritic cell vaccination, including at tumor progression/relapse. Repertoires were generated with immunoSEQ multiplex PCR, while TCRdb's copy carries only in-frame clones and drops some. Among 55,000 to 75,000 clones listed, around 85% were seen once. The chain has TRBV9 and TRBJ2-7, with D possibly being TRBD2 (7 bases). Sequencing was performed on blood, taken after dendritic cell vaccination. This receptor was obtained from a human donor with glioblastoma. CDR3 sequence (DNA): TGTGCCAGCAGCTTGAGGGGGGGGCAGGGCCGTCACGAGCAGTACTTC. It specifies CASSLRGGQGRHEQYF. The full variable domain, completed using reference TRBV9 and TRBJ2-7, is DSGVTQTPKHLITATGQRVTLRCSPRSGDLSVYWYQQSLDQGLQFLIQYYNGEERAKGNILERFSAQQFPDLHSELNLSSLELGDSALYFCASSLRGGQGRHEQYFGPGTRLTVT.